This TCR beta chain was obtained from a study of early T cells in non-severe SARS-CoV-2 infection. TCRdb passed the 5' RACE reads through MiXCR, listing each CDR3 protein once. Among under 50,000 distinct CDR3 sequences listed, about 23% were seen once. V dropped 7 bases and J dropped 6 bases, with 16 bases sitting between them. Germline CDR1 reads MNHEY; CDR2 reads SMNVEV (reference sequence). The CDR3 has 15 amino acids. This chain connects TRBV27 to TRBJ1-6; D is undetermined. Here the sequenced sample was whole blood, taken at baseline. This receptor was taken from an adult who was a healthcare worker with PCR-confirmed SARS-CoV-2 infection or an uninfected control (not recorded which). The CDR3 sequence: CASTPSGRTNSPLHF. CDR3 sequence (DNA): TGTGCCAGCACTCCAAGTGGCAGGACTAATTCACCCCTCCACTTT.